This entry concerns a single T cell receptor beta chain. This sample stems from a study of cytomegalovirus exposure and HLA in healthy donors. V was trimmed by 6 bases and J by 0 bases, leaving 17 bases between them. CDR1 is KGHSH and CDR2 is LQKENI in the germline V gene. This CDR3 comprises 16 residues. A multiplex PCR was run with 60 Vbeta primers and 13 Jbeta primers. Repertoires were generated with immunoSEQ multiplex PCR, while TCRdb's copy carries only in-frame clones and drops some. The repertoire includes 170,000 or so clones, about four fifths of them detected once, and roughly 5.2% sits in the top ten.

This sequence originates from a man aged 18-30 years in good health and CMV-seronegative. Material: PBMCs. This chain connects TRBV18 to TRBJ1-1; D unclear. DNA for the CDR3: TGTGCCAGCTCCCCCGGCGGGAAAGGGATGAACACTGAAGCTTTCTTT. Its translation is CASSPGGKGMNTEAFF.